These 30 T cell receptor beta chains were all obtained from the same sample, sequenced in a study of monozygotic twins with cystic fibrosis. Sequenced by immunoSEQ multiplex PCR; TCRdb stores in-frame clones only, minus some. The sample includes about 29,000 clones, around four fifths seen only once; the top ten take approximately 0.93%. Sequenced input: blood. Receptor source: a girl between 2 and 10 years old with cystic fibrosis.

The chain carries TRBV19 and TRBJ2-6; D is tentatively TRBD1 or TRBD2 (6 bases each). This CDR3 comprises 15 residues. The V gene lost 5 bases and the J gene lost 4 bases, with 12 bases spanning the gap. Germline V CDR1 and CDR2: LNHDA, SQIVND (reference sequence). The CDR3 DNA reads TGTGCCAGTAGTCCAGGGGAGGCCGGGGCCAACGTCCTGACTTTC. This encodes CASSPGEAGANVLTF.

This chain uses TRBV5-1 with TRBJ2-6; D is possibly TRBD1 (6 bases). With 1 base removed from V and 11 bases from J, the gap between germline ends came to 19 bases. Germline CDR1 reads SGHRS; CDR2 reads YFSETQ. This CDR3 spans 16 amino acids. CDR3 in DNA: TGCGCCAGCAGCTTGCGGACAGCCGCCAGCTTCGACGTCCTGACTTTC. Protein product: CASSLRTAASFDVLTF.

The table lists this clone with a count of one. This chain joins TRBV13 and TRBJ1-1; D ambiguous. CDR3 length: 14 residues. V was pared by 2 bases and J by 0 bases, with 7 bases between. Per the germline V gene, CDR1 is PRHDT and CDR2 is FYEKMQ (reference sequence). The CDR3 region is CASSLQALNTEAFF. DNA for the CDR3: TGTGCCAGCAGCTTACAGGCCCTGAACACTGAAGCTTTCTTT.

V usage is TRBV5-6 and J usage is TRBJ2-1; no clear D. The CDR3 is 14 residues long. V lost 3 bases and J lost 3, with 10 bases in between. CDR1 is SGHDT and CDR2 is YYEEEE in the germline V gene. The chain's CDR3 is CASSSWARYNEQFF. Here the CDR3 DNA reads TGTGCCAGCAGCTCCTGGGCCCGCTACAATGAGCAGTTCTTC.

This chain connects TRBV27 to TRBJ2-1; 7 bases are a match to TRBD1. The V gene's germline CDR1 is MNHEY and CDR2 SMNVEV (reference sequence). This CDR3 comprises 16 residues. Trimming at V came to 4 bases and at J to 2 bases, leaving 8 bases not matched to a gene. The CDR3 reads CASSYQQGSAYNEQFF. As DNA, the CDR3 is TGTGCCAGCAGTTACCAACAGGGGAGCGCCTACAATGAGCAGTTCTTC.

The chain joins TRBV2 to TRBJ1-5; D perhaps matches TRBD1 (5 bases). The germline V gene has CDR1 SNHLY and CDR2 FYNNEI. Trimming left V 0 bases short and J 5 bases short, with 11 bases between. There are 15 residues in the CDR3. The CDR3 DNA follows: TGTGCCAGCAGTGAAGCTTACAGGCAAGATCAGCCCCAGCATTTT. Its translation: CASSEAYRQDQPQHF.

The CDR3 spells CATSRDRGKTDTQYF. In DNA form, the CDR3 reads TGTGCCACCAGCAGAGATCGAGGGAAAACAGATACGCAGTATTTT. This sequence joins TRBV15 and TRBJ2-3; possibly TRBD2 for D (5 bases). Per the germline V gene, CDR1 is LNHNV and CDR2 is YYDKDF (reference sequence). V was clipped by 0 bases and J by 3 bases, with 10 bases between them. CDR3 length: 15 amino acids. Filled out from reference TRBV15 and TRBJ2-3, the complete variable domain reads DAMVIQNPRYQVTQFGKPVTLSCSQTLNHNVMYWYQQKSSQAPKLLFHYYDKDFNNEADTPDNFQSRRPNTSFCFLDIRSPGLGDTAMYLCATSRDRGKTDTQYFGPGTRLTVL.

The CDR3 nucleotides are TGTGCCAGCTCACTGGACCCCCTCGGGGCCAACGTCCTGACTTTC. It is translated as CASSLDPLGANVLTF. The chain employs TRBV18 and TRBJ2-6, with D unclear. The CDR3 runs 15 residues. The V end was cut by 4 bases, the J end by 4 bases, with 11 bases between. Germline V gene lookup returns CDR1 KGHSH and CDR2 LQKENI.

The genes are TRBV14 and TRBJ2-1; D is undetermined. The germline CDR1 and CDR2 sequences are SGHDN and FVKESK. This CDR3 is 17 amino acids long. V dropped 3 bases and J dropped 6 bases, with 21 bases sitting between them. In nucleotides, the CDR3 is TGTGCCAGCAGCCATTCAGGCGCCGTGGGTGCTCGCAATGAGCAGTTCTTC. Translated, it gives CASSHSGAVGARNEQFF. Based on the CDR3 plus reference TRBV14 and TRBJ2-1, the full variable domain is EAGVTQFPSHSVIEKGQTVTLRCDPISGHDNLYWYRRVMGKEIKFLLHFVKESKQDESGMPNNRFLAERTGGTYSTLKVQPAELEDSGVYFCASSHSGAVGARNEQFFGPGTRLTVL.

This clone has a handful of counts. The chain is built from TRBV6-5 and TRBJ1-4; D is unclear. V lost 5 bases, J lost 2 bases, and 9 bases lay in between. The CDR3 contains 14 residues. Germline V lookup: CDR1 MNHEY, CDR2 SVGAGI. The CDR3 region has the DNA TGTGCCAGCAGTACAACAGTCACTAATGAAAAACTGTTTTTT. Protein product: CASSTTVTNEKLFF.

This clone is labeled as medium-sized (0.01 to 0.1%). The sample holds other DNA sequences that translate to the same CDR3. The chain combines TRBV10-2 with TRBJ2-2; D ambiguous. This CDR3 is built from 12 residues. V was cut by 6 bases and J by 1 base, with 3 bases left in between. CDR1 WSHSY and CDR2 SAAADI come from the germline V gene. DNA of the CDR3: TGCGCCAGCAGGCAGAACACCGGGGAGCTGTTTTTT. Residues: CASRQNTGELFF.

The rearrangement uses TRBV19 and TRBJ1-5; D uncertain. The CDR3 consists of 12 residues. V lost 1 base, J lost 6 bases, and 4 bases lay in between. The germline V gene encodes CDR1 LNHDA and CDR2 SQIVND (reference sequence). CDR3 DNA sequence: TGTGCCAGTAGTATAGGTGGTCAGCCCCAGCATTTT. Its translation is CASSIGGQPQHF.

This chain connects TRBV15 to TRBJ2-6; no clear D gene. The germline V gene encodes CDR1 LNHNV and CDR2 YYDKDF (reference sequence). CDR3 length: 17 residues. Trimming took off 0 bases at V and 0 bases at J, with 9 bases between the two ends. In nucleotides, the CDR3 is TGTGCCACCAGCAGAGATCAACAGAGCTCTGGGGCCAACGTCCTGACTTTC. This encodes CATSRDQQSSGANVLTF. Together with reference TRBV15 and TRBJ2-6, the CDR3 gives the full variable domain: DAMVIQNPRYQVTQFGKPVTLSCSQTLNHNVMYWYQQKSSQAPKLLFHYYDKDFNNEADTPDNFQSRRPNTSFCFLDIRSPGLGDTAMYLCATSRDQQSSGANVLTFGAGSRLTVL.

The V gene is TRBV28, the J gene TRBJ2-7; D might be TRBD1 (5 bases). The ends were cut back, 8 bases at V and 2 bases at J, with 13 bases in the middle. Germline V lookup: CDR1 MDHEN, CDR2 SYDVKM. CDR3 length: 13 amino acids. CDR3 DNA sequence: TGTGCCAGCGGTTGGCAGGGTCCCTACGAGCAGTACTTC. It codes for CASGWQGPYEQYF.

The genes are TRBV7-2 and TRBJ2-7; D remains unclear. Trimming pared 6 bases from V and 0 bases from J, leaving 9 bases between. The CDR3 sequence is 13 residues long. Germline CDR1 SGHTA, CDR2 FQGNSA. The CDR3 protein is CASSFANSYEQYF. CDR3 DNA: TGTGCCAGCAGTTTTGCAAACTCCTACGAGCAGTACTTC.

The rearrangement uses TRBV6-4 and TRBJ2-2; D gene unclear. This CDR3 contains 13 residues. Deletions cut 6 bases from V and 5 bases from J, with 10 bases between. Germline assignment: CDR1 MRHNA and CDR2 SNTAGT. The CDR3: CASSPQGTGELFF. The CDR3 bases are TGTGCCAGCAGCCCCCAAGGAACCGGGGAGCTGTTTTTT.

V usage is TRBV19 and J usage is TRBJ1-1, with TRBD1 as a possible D gene (5 bases). Trimming left V 6 bases short and J 7 bases short, with 21 bases between. CDR3 length equals 15 residues. CDR1 LNHDA and CDR2 SQIVND come from the germline V gene (reference sequence). The CDR3 reads CASRTGSRGVSEAFF. The CDR3 DNA is TGTGCCAGTAGGACGGGCTCTAGGGGAGTGAGTGAAGCTTTCTTT.

The chain uses TRBV7-8 and TRBJ2-1; TRBD2 matches at 8 bases. This CDR3 spans 15 amino acids. After removal of 5 bases from V and 7 bases from J, the junction contained 10 bases not matched to a gene. Per the germline V gene, CDR1 is SGHVS and CDR2 is FQNEAQ. Here the CDR3 reads CASSLKAGVLNEQFF. CDR3 nucleotides: TGTGCCAGCAGCCTCAAAGCGGGAGTTTTAAATGAGCAGTTCTTC.

The chain couples TRBV15 to TRBJ1-5, with no clear D. The V and J ends lost 4 bases and 0 bases respectively, with 10 bases between them. The CDR3 covers 15 residues. Germline CDR1 LNHNV, CDR2 YYDKDF (reference sequence). CDR3 loop: CATSIEPNSNQPQHF. The DNA of the CDR3 is TGTGCCACCAGCATCGAGCCCAATAGCAATCAGCCCCAGCATTTT.

The chain uses TRBV11-1 and TRBJ2-5; 12 bases map to TRBD2. The CDR3 contains 15 residues. V shed 5 bases and J 5 bases; nucleotides not matched to a gene: 6. CDR1 is SGHAT and CDR2 is FQDESV in the germline V gene (reference sequence). CDR3 residues: CASSPRLAGVETQYF. DNA for the CDR3: TGTGCCAGCAGCCCTCGACTAGCGGGAGTGGAGACCCAGTACTTC.

This clone was counted between two and nine times. The chain recombines TRBV19 with TRBJ1-1; D call uncertain. V dropped 5 bases and J dropped 3 bases, with 13 bases sitting between them. CDR1 and CDR2 from the germline V gene are LNHDA and SQIVND (reference sequence). The CDR3 has 14 residues. CDR3 amino acids: CASSVKLKDTEAFF. The CDR3, as DNA: TGTGCCAGTAGTGTGAAGTTAAAGGACACTGAAGCTTTCTTT.

V gene TRBV29-1 combines with J gene TRBJ1-3, with D hard to call. Germline V gene sequence: CDR1 SQVTM, CDR2 ANQGSEA. The CDR3 runs to 13 residues. The V and J ends lost 6 bases and 4 bases respectively, with 13 bases between them. CDR3 coding DNA: TGCAGCGTCCAAGGACGTCTCGGAAACACCATATATTTT. Residues: CSVQGRLGNTIYF. The complete variable domain, with remaining parts taken from reference TRBV29-1 and TRBJ1-3, reads SAVISQKPSRDICQRGTSLTIQCQVDSQVTMMFWYRQQPGQSLTLIATANQGSEATYESGFVIDKFPISRPNLTFSTLTVSNMSPEDSSIYLCSVQGRLGNTIYFGEGSWLTVV.

V is TRBV7-6 and J is TRBJ2-7, with no clear D. CDR3 length: 14 amino acids. Germline CDR1 SGHVS, CDR2 FNYEAQ. Trimming stripped 3 bases from V and 2 bases from J, with 11 bases between. Here the CDR3 DNA reads TGTGCCAGCAGCTTGAACGCTAGAGCCTACGAGCAGTACTTC. It yields the protein CASSLNARAYEQYF.

The rearrangement joins TRBV6-1 to TRBJ1-2; 10 bases map to TRBD1. With 3 bases clipped from V and 6 bases from J, the junction kept 10 bases outside the gene matches. Per the germline V gene, CDR1 is MNHNS and CDR2 is SASEGT. The CDR3 loop spans 16 amino acids. The CDR3 coding sequence is TGTGCCAGCAGTGACCGGGACAGGGGCGCTGCCAATGGCTACACCTTC. It is translated as CASSDRDRGAANGYTF.

In its sample, this clone was seen a few times. V usage is TRBV25-1 and J usage is TRBJ1-4; D is perhaps TRBD1 (5 bases). V lost 3 bases to trimming and J lost 7 bases, with 12 bases between them. The CDR3 is made up of 14 amino acids. Looked up from germline, CDR1 is MGHDK and CDR2 is SYGVNS. CDR3 DNA sequence: TGTGCCAGCAGTGAGGATCAGGGTTTTGAAAAACTGTTTTTT. Protein sequence: CASSEDQGFEKLFF.

V and J are TRBV12-5 and TRBJ2-5, with no clear D. V lost 1 base to trimming and J lost 2 bases, with 5 bases between them. CDR3 size: 13 residues. Per the germline V gene, CDR1 is LGHNT and CDR2 is FRNRAP. The CDR3 protein is CASGLAVQETQYF. For the CDR3, the DNA is TGTGCTAGTGGTTTGGCGGTTCAAGAGACCCAGTACTTC.

This chain links TRBV15 with TRBJ2-2, with D tentatively TRBD1 or TRBD2 (6 bases each). This CDR3 has 16 amino acids. Germline-derived CDR1 and CDR2 are LNHNV and YYDKDF (reference sequence). The V gene lost 1 base and the J gene lost 5 bases, with 14 bases spanning the gap. The CDR3 loop reads CATSRVGGELTGELFF. In nucleotides, the CDR3 is TGTGCCACCAGCAGAGTCGGGGGCGAGTTAACCGGGGAGCTGTTTTTT.

The genes are TRBV5-1 and TRBJ2-1; D is tentatively TRBD1 or TRBD2 (5 bases each). The germline V and J ends were trimmed by 4 bases and 3 bases, with 8 bases remaining between them. There are 13 residues in the CDR3. The germline gives CDR1 SGHRS, CDR2 YFSETQ. CDR3: CASSGGDYNEQFF. CDR3 DNA: TGCGCCAGCAGCGGGGGTGACTACAATGAGCAGTTCTTC.

This clone was detected once. This rearrangement joins TRBV7-2 to TRBJ2-1; 12 nucleotides align to TRBD2. The junction had 6 bases not matched to a gene; V was cut back by 5 bases and J by 7 bases. The CDR3 is 15 amino acids. The V gene's germline CDR1 is SGHTA and CDR2 FQGNSA. In DNA form, the CDR3 reads TGTGCCAGCAGCCTACTAGCGGGAGGTTGGAATGAGCAGTTCTTC. Residues: CASSLLAGGWNEQFF.

This chain links TRBV5-4 with TRBJ2-7; TRBD2 aligns across 9 bases. Germline CDR1 and CDR2: SGHNT and YYREEE (reference sequence). The CDR3 runs 14 residues. The ends lost 4 bases at V and 5 bases at J; junction bases unmatched: 7. The CDR3 is CASSQTGLAHEQYF. Written as DNA, the CDR3 is TGTGCCAGCAGCCAAACGGGACTAGCCCACGAGCAGTACTTC.